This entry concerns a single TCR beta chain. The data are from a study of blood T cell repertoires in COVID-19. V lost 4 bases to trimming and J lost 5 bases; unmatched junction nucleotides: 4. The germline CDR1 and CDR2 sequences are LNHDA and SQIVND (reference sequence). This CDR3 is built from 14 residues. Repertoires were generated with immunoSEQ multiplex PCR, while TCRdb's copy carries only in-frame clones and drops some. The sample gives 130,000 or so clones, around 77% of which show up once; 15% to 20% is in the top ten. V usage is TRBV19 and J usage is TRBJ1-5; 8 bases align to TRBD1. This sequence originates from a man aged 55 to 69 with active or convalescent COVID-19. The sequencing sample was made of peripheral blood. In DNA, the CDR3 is TGTGCCAGTAGTACGACAGGGGATTATCAGCCCCAGCATTTT. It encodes CASSTTGDYQPQHF.